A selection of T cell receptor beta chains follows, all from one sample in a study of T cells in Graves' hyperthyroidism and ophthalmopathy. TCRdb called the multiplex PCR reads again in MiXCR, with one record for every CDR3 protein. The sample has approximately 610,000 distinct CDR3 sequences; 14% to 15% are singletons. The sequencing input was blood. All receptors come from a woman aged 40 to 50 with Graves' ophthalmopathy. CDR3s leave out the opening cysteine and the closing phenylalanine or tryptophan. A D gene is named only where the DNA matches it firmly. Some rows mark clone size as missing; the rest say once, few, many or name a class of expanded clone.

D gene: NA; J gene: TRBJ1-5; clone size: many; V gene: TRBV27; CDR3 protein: ASSYGGGGQPQH
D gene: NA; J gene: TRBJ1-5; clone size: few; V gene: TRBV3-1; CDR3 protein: ASSQDSRRGGNQPQH
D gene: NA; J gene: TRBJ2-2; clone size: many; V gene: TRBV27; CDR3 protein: AQGVAANTGELF
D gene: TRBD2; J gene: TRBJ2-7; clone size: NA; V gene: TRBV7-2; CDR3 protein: ASSSYGTTEQY
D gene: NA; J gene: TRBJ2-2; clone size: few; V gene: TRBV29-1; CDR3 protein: SVEEAQNTGELF
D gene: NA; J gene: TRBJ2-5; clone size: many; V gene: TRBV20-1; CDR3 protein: SAIPGGETQY
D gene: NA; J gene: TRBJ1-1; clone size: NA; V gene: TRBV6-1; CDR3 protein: ASSIWGQLEAF
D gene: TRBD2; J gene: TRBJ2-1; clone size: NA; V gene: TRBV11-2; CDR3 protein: ASSPLAEPSYNEQF
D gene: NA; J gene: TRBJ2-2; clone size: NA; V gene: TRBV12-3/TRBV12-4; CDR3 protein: ASGRDPGAGELF
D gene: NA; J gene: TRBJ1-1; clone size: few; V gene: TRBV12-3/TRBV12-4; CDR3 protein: ASSRGGAEAF
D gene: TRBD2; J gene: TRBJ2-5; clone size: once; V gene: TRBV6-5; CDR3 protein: ASSSVAGGWRETQY
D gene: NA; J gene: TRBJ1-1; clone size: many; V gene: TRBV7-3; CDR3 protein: ASSPQGANTEAF
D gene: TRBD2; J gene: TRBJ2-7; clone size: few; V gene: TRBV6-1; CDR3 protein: ASSTGLASHYEQY
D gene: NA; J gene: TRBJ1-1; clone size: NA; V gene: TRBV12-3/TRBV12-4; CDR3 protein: ASSLGAGRGTEAF
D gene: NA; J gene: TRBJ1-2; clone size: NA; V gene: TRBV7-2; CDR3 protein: ASSSAGSINYGYT
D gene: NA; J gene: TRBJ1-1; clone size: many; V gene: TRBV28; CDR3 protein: ASSLYGNTEAF
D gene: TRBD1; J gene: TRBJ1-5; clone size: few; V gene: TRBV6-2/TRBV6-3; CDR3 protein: ASSEGQGAQPQH
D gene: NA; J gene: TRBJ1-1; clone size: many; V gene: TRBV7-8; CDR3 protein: ASSLEGAGNTEAF
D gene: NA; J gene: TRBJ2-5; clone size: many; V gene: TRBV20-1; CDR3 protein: SAKSYQETQY
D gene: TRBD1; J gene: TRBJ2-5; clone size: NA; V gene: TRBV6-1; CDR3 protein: ASSALTGVGETQY
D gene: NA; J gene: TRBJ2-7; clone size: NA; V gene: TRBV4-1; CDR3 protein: ASSQGPPRNSPSYEQY
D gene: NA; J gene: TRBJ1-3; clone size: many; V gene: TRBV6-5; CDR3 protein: ASSQRGSGGNTIY
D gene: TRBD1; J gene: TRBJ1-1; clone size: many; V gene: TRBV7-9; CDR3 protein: ASRQWDRLEAF
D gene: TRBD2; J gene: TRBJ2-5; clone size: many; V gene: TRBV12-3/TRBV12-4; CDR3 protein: ASREGLAGGGETQY
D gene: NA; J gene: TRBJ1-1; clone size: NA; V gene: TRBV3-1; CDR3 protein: ASSGLTEAF
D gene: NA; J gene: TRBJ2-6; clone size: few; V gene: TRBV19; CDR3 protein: ASSPQNSGANVLT
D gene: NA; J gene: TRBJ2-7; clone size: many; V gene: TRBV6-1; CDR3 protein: ASSGPLEQY
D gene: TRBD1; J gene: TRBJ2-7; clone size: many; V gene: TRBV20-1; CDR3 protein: SVSPSLALGQLYEQY
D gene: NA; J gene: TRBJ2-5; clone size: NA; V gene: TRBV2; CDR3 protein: ASGSVWETQY
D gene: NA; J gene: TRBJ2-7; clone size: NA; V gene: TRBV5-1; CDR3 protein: ASSPGTHPPYEQY
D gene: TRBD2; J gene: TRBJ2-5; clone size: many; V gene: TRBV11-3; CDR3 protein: ASSPELSGQETQY
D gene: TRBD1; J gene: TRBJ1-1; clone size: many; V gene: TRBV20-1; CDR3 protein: SARVTGGRTF
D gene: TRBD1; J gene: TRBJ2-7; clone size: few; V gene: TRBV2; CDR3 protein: ASRTFGQGRMYEQY
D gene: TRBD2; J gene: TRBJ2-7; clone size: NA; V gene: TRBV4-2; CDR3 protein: ASSHSWTSGTYYEQY
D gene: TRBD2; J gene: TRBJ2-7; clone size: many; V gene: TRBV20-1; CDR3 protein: SARASGYEQY
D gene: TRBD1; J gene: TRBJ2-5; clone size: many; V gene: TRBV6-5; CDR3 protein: ASSLDRGSPETQY
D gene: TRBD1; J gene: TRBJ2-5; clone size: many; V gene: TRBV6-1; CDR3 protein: ASGTGGAFSQETQY
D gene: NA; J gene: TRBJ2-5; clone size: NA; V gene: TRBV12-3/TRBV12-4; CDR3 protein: ASSRLYQETQY
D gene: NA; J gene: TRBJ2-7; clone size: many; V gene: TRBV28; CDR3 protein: ASALGWSYEQY
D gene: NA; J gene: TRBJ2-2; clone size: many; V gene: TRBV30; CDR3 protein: AWSHLGRPGELF
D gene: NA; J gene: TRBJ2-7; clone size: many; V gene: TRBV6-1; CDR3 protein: ASRLTAEQY
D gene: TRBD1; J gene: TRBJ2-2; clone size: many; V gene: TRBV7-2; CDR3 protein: ASLDRVGGELF
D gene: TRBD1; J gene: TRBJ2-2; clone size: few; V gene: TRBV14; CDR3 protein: ASRGDRVTGELF
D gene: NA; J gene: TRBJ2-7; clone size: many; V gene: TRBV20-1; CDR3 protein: SAPRAYEQY
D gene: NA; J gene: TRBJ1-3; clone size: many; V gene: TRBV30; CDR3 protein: ACQGLPYSGNTIY
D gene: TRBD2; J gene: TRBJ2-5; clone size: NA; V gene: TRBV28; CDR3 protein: ASSFPGLAATETQY
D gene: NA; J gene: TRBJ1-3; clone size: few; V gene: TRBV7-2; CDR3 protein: ASTKQSTSGNTIY
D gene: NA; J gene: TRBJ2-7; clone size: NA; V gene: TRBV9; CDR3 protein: ASSVAKGFHEQY
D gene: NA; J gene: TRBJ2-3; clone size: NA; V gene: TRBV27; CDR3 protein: ASSSSTGHTDTQY
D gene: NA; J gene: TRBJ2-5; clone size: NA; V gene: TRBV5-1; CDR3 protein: ASSLAGWGEETQY
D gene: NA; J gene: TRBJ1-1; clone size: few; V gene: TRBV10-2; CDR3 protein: ASNEGRWNTEAF
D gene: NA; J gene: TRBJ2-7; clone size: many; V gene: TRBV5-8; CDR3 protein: ASSLTTYEQY